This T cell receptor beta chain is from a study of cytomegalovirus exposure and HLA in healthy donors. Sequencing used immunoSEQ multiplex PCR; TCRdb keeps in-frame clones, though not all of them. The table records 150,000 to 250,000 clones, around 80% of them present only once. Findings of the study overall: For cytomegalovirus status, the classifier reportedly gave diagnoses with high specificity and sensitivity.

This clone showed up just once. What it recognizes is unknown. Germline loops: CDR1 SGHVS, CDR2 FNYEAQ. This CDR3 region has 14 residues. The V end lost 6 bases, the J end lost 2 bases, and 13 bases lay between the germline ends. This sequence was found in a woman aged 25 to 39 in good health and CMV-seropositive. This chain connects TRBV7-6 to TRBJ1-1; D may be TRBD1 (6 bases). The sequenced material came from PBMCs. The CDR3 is CASRQGGGNTEAFF. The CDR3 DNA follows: TGTGCCAGCAGACAAGGGGGGGGAAACACTGAAGCTTTCTTT. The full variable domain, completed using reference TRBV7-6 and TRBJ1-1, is GAGVSQSPRYKVTKRGQDVALRCDPISGHVSLYWYRQALGQGPEFLTYFNYEAQQDKSGLPNDRFSAERPEGSISTLTIQRTEQRDSAMYRCASRQGGGNTEAFFGQGTRLTVV.